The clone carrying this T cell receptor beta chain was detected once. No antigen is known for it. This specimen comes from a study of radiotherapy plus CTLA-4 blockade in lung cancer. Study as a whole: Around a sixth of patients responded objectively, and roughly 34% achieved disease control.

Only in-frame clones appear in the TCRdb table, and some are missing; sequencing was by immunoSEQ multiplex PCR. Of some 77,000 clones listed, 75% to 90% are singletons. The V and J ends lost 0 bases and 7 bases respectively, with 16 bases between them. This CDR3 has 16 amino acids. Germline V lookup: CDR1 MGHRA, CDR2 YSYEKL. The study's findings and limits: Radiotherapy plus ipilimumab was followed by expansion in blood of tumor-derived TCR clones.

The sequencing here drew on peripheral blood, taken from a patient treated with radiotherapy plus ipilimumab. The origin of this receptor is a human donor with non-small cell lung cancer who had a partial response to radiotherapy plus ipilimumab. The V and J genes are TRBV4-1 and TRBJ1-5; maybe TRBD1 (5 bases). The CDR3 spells CASSQDLVRGPQPQHF. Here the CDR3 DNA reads TGCGCCAGCAGCCAAGATCTGGTAAGGGGCCCCCAGCCCCAGCATTTT.